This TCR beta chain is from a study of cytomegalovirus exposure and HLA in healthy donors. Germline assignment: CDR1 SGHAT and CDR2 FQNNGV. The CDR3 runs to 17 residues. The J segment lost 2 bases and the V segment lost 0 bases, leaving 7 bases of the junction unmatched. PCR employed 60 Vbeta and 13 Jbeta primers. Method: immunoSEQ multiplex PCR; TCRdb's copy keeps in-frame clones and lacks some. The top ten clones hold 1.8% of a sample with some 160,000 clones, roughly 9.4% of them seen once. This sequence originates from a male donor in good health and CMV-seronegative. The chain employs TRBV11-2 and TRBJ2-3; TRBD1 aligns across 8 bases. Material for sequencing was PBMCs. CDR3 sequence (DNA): TGTGCCAGCAGCTTAGATCGCAGGGGGCAAGTCACAGATACGCAGTATTTT. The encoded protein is CASSLDRRGQVTDTQYF.